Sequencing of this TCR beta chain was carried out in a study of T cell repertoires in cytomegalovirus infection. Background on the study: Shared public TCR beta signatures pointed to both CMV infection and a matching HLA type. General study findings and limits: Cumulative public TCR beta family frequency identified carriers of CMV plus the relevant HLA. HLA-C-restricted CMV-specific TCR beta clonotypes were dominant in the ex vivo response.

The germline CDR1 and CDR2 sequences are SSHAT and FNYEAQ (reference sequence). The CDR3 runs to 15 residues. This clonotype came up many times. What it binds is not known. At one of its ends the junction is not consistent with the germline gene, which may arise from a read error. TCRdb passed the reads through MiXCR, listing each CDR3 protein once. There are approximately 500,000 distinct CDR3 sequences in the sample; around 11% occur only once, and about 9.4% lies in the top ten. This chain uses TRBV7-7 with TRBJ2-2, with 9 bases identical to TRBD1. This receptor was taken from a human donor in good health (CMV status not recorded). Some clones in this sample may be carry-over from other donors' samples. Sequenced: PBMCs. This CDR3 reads CASSPNRGQGGELFF. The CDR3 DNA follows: TGTGCTAGCAGCCCTAACAGGGGGCAGGGCGGGGAGCTGTTTTTT. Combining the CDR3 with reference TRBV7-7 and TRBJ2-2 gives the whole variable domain GAGVSQSPRYKVTKRGQDVTLRCDPISSHATLYWYQQALGQGPEFLTYFNYEAQPDKSGLPSDRFSAERPEGSISTLTIQRTEQRDSAMYRCASSPNRGQGGELFFGEGSRLTVL.